This TCR beta chain comes out of a study of immune evolution from preneoplasia to lung adenocarcinoma. Measured with immunoSEQ multiplex PCR; TCRdb has only the in-frame clones, and not every one. Among thousands of clones, around 84% were seen once, and the ten largest hold around 4.7%. Findings of the study overall: Normal lung had highest clonality; later lesions appeared denser, more diverse. Top clone frequencies peaked in normal lung, apparently declining through invasive adenocarcinoma.

This clone has a single count. Its antigen is not identified. Nucleic acids came from premalignant or tumor cells enriched by macro-dissection. The CDR3 spans 16 residues. Trimming removed 3 bases at V and 0 bases at J, with 14 bases between. Germline CDR1 is GTSNPN and CDR2 is SVGIG (reference sequence). Sequenced: FFPE invasive lung adenocarcinoma tissue. The origin of this receptor is a person aged 65 to 85 with invasive lung adenocarcinoma. This chain links TRBV30 with TRBJ2-2; weak D call: TRBD1 (6 bases). Here the CDR3 DNA reads TGTGCCTGGAGCCAAGGCCAGGGGTCGAACACCGGGGAGCTGTTTTTT. The encoded protein is CAWSQGQGSNTGELFF.